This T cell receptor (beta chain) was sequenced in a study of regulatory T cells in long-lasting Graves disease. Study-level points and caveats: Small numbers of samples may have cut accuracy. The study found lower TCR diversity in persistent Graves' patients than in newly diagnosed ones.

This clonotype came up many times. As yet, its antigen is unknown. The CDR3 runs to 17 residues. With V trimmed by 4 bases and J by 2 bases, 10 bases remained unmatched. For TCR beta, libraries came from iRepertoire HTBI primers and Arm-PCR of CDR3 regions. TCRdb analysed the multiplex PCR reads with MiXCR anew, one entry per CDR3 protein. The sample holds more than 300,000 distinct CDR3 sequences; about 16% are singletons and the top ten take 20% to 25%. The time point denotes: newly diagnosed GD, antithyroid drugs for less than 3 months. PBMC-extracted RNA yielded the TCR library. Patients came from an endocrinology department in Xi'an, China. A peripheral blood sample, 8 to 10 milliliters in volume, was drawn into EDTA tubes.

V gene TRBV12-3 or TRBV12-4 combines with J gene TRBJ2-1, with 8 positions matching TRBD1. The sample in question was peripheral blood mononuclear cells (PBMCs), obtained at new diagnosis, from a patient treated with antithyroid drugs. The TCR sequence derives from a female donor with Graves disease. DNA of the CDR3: TGTGCCAGCAGTTACCTTCGCAGGACAGGGCCCTACAATGAGCAGTTCTTC. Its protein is CASSYLRRTGPYNEQFF.